The T cell receptor beta chain under discussion was sequenced for a study of T cells in Graves' hyperthyroidism and ophthalmopathy. Study-level results: Model predictions of ophthalmopathy came a median 6.5 months before onset.

The CDR3 is 14 residues long. Trimming removed 5 bases from V and 1 base from J, with 10 bases in between. Clinical Activity Scores of at least 3, NOSPECS grades of at least 4 and durations under 3 months characterized ophthalmopathy patients. The study based diagnoses on clinical symptoms, serum thyroxine and TRAb, thyroid ultrasound and orbital computed tomography. Template material for amplifying TCR beta CDR3 regions consisted of RNA transcripts. A first-round RT-PCR of the TCR CDR3 used the HTBI primer set. In TCRdb, the multiplex PCR reads were re-called with MiXCR into one record per CDR3 protein. The sample holds around 350,000 distinct CDR3 sequences, around 15% seen once. This clonotype came up many times. Its matching antigen is unknown.

V and J are TRBV12-3 or TRBV12-4 and TRBJ2-3, with D unresolved. The receptor's source is a woman in her 30s with Graves' ophthalmopathy. The sample comprised blood. CDR3 bases: TGTGCCAGCAGTCCTAAGGAGCGCACAGATACGCAGTATTTT. Protein product: CASSPKERTDTQYF.